The source of this TCR beta chain is a study of regulatory and conventional T cells in RAG deficiency. Overall study findings and caveats: In Omenn syndrome, Treg and Tconv repertoires overlapped >85%. Compared with controls, unique Treg TCR beta sequences dropped around 100-fold in Omenn syndrome and CID/AS.

Genomic DNA came from blood conventional CD4+ T cells gated CD25-low CD127-high. The method was immunoSEQ multiplex PCR; TCRdb's version includes in-frame clones alone and lacks a portion of them. The data hold roughly 29,000 clones, with 90% to 95% observed a single time. With 8 bases clipped from V and 7 bases from J, the junction kept 4 bases outside the gene matches. Germline-derived CDR1 and CDR2 are SNHLY and FYNNEI. The CDR3 spans 12 residues. Notes on this clone: The antigen is not known.

Another study also made use of these data, one on regulatory T cells. From that paper: The PCR used 52 TRBV and 13 TRBJ primers.

The sequence was collected from a human donor in good health. Sequencing used CD25- CD4+ T cells sorted from blood. The chain links TRBV2 to TRBJ1-2, with 10 bases that match TRBD1. DNA for the CDR3: TGTGCCAGCTCGGGACAGGGGATTGGCTACACCTTC. Its translation: CASSGQGIGYTF.